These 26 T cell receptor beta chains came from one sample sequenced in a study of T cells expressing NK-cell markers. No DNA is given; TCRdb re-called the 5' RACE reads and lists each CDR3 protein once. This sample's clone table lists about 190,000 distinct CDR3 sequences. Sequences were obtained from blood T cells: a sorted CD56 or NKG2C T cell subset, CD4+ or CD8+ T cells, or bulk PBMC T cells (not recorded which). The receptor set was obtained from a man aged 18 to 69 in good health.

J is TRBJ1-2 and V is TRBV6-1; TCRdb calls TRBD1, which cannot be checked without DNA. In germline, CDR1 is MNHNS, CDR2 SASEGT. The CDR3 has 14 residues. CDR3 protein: CASSTGVGTYGYTF.

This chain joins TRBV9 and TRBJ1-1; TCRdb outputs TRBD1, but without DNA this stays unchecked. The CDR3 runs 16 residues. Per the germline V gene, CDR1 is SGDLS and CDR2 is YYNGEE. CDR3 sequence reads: CASSAHGDNSNTKAFF. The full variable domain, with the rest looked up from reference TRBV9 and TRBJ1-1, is DSGVTQTPKHLITATGQRVTLRCSPRSGDLSVYWYQQSLDQGLQFLIQYYNGEERAKGNILERFSAQQFPDLHSELNLSSLELGDSALYFCASSAHGDNSNTKAFFGQGTRLTVV.

CDR3 loop: CASSFHNSPLHF. The chain couples TRBV5-4 to TRBJ1-6. CDR3 length: 12 residues. CDR1 and CDR2 from the germline V gene are SGHNT and YYREEE (reference sequence).

CDR3 in amino acids: CASSLTLISTDTQYF. J is TRBJ2-3 and V is TRBV27. Germline V gene lookup returns CDR1 MNHEY and CDR2 SMNVEV (reference sequence). The length of the CDR3 is 15 residues.

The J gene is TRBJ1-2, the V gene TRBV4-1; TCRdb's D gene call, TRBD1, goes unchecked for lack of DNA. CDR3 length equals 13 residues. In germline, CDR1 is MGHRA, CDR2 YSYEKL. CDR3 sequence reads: CASSPYAGYGYTF.

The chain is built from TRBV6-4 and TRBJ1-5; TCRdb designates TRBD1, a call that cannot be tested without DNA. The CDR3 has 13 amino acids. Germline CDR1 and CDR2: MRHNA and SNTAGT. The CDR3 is CASSLKQGQPQHF.

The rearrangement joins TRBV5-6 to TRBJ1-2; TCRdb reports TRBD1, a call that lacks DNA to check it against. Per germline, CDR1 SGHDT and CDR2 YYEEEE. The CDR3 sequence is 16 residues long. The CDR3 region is CASSLGGQGVSYGYTF.

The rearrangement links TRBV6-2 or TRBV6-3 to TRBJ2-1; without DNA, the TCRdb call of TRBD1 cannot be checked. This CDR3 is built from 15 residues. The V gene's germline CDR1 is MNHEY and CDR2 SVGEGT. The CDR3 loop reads CASSAGTGFYNEQFF.

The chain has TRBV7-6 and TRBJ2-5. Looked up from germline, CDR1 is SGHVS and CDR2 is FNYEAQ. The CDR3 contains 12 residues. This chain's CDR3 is CASSERPETQYF.

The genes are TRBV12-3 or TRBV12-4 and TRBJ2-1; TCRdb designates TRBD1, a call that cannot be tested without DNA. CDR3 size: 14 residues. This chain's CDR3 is CASRLNEGFNEQFF.

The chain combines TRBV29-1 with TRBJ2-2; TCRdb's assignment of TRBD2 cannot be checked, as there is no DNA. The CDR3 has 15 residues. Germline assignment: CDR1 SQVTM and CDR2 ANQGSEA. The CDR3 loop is CSAPNIERGTGELFF.

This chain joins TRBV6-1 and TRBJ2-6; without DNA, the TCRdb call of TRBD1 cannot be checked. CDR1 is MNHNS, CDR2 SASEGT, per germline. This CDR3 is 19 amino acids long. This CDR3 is CASSVTLTGTGAGANVLTF.

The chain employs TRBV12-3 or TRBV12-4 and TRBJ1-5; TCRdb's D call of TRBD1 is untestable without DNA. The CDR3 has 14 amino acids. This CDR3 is CASSFGPGAQPQHF.

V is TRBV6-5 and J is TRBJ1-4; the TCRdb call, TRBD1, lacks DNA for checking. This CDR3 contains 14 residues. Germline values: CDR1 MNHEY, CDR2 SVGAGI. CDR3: CASSHRGQDEKLFF.

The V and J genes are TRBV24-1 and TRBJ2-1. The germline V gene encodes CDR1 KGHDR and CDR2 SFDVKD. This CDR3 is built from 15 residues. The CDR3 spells CATSDLQYSYNEQFF.

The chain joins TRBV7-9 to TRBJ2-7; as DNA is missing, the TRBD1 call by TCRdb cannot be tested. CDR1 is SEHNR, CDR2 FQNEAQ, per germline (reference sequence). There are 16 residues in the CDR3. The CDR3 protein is CASSSPPDRVSYEQYF.

The CDR3 here is CASSSRPTGELFF. V usage is TRBV7-9 and J usage is TRBJ2-2. This CDR3 has 13 amino acids. Germline CDR1 and CDR2: SEHNR and FQNEAQ (reference sequence).

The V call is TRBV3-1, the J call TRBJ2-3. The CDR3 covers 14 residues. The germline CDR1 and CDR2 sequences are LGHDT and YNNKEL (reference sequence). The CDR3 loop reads CASSEIMITDTQYF.

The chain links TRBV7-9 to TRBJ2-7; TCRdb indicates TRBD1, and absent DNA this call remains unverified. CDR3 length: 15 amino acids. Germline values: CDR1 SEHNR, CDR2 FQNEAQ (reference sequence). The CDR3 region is CASSSGQGGPYEQYF.

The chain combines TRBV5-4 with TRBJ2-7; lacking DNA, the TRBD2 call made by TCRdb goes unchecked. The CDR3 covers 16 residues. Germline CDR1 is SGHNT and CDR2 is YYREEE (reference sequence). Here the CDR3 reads CASSGGLAGGFYEQYF. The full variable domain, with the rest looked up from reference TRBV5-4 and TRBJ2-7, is ETGVTQSPTHLIKTRGQQVTLRCSSQSGHNTVSWYQQALGQGPQFIFQYYREEENGRGNFPPRFSGLQFPNYSSELNVNALELDDSALYLCASSGGLAGGFYEQYFGPGTRLTVT.

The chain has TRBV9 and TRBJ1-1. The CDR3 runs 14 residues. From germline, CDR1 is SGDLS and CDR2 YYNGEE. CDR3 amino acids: CASSVEPHGTEAFF.

The CDR3 region is CASSKVKGYTF. J is TRBJ1-2 and V is TRBV21-1. TRBV21-1 represents a pseudogene. The CDR3 runs to 11 residues.

CDR3: CSARSAGVSSYNEQFF. The chain joins TRBV20-1 to TRBJ2-1; TCRdb's D call of TRBD2 is untestable without DNA. Germline CDR1 DFQATT, CDR2 SNEGSKA (reference sequence). The CDR3 consists of 16 residues.

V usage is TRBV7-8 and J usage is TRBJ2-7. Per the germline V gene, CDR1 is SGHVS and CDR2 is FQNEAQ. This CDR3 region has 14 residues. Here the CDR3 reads CASSPRLNVGEQYF.

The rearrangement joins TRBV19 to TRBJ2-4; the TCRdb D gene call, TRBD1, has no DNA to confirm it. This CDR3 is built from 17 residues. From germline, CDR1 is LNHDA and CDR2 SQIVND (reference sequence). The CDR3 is CASSPRTDRVAKNIQYF.

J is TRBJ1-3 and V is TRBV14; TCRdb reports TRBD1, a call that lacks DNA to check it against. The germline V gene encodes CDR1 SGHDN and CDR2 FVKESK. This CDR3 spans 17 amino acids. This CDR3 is CASSQGKGGSSGNTIYF.